Following are 9 T cell receptor beta chains from one sample sequenced in a study of blood T cell repertoires in COVID-19 (TCRdb year 2020). Libraries came from the immunoSEQ multiplex PCR assay. The table comes from immuneACCESS by way of TCRdb, which keeps in-frame sequences with V and J called. Part of the clones is missing from these tables; in studies checked, under half for an unresolved V gene and the rest for unknown reasons. This sample is represented by some 130,000 clones; around 73% of them were singletons. In total, the top ten clones hold approximately 6% of the sample. Material for sequencing was PBMCs or T cells enriched from blood (not recorded which). Receptors originate from a woman between 50 and 59 years old who had recovered from COVID-19.

The rearrangement joins TRBV28 to TRBJ1-1; D is unresolved. CDR1 MDHEN and CDR2 SYDVKM come from the germline V gene. This CDR3 is built from 13 residues. Trimming left V 7 bases short and J 7 bases short, with 16 bases between. CDR3 amino acids: CASTPGRRIEAFF. As DNA, the CDR3 is TGTGCCAGCACCCCGGGAAGACGGATTGAAGCTTTCTTT.

The V gene is TRBV20-1, the J gene TRBJ2-5; D perhaps matches TRBD2 (6 bases). V was pared by 3 bases and J by 0 bases, with 20 bases between. The CDR3 is 17 residues long. Germline CDR1 DFQATT, CDR2 SNEGSKA (reference sequence). For the CDR3, the DNA is TGCAGTGCTAGTCGAGGTGTAGCGGCCCTGTACCAAGAGACCCAGTACTTC. This gives the protein CSASRGVAALYQETQYF.

This sequence joins TRBV2 and TRBJ1-6, with D maybe TRBD1 (5 bases). With 3 bases removed from V and 13 bases from J, the gap between germline ends came to 13 bases. Germline-derived CDR1 and CDR2 are SNHLY and FYNNEI. The CDR3 totals 13 residues. The CDR3 region has the DNA TGTGCCAGCAGTGATGACAGCCTAGGGCCCCTCCACTTT. It is translated as CASSDDSLGPLHF.

The V gene is TRBV10-1, the J gene TRBJ1-5; D unresolved. CDR3 length equals 13 residues. V was trimmed by 2 bases and J by 10 bases, leaving 12 bases between them. CDR1 WNHNN and CDR2 SYGVQD come from the germline V gene (reference sequence). The CDR3 loop reads CASSEAVADPQHF. CDR3 sequence (DNA): TGCGCCAGCAGTGAGGCTGTAGCGGATCCCCAGCATTTT.

V and J are TRBV12-3 or TRBV12-4 and TRBJ1-1; D call uncertain. There are 13 residues in the CDR3. Trimming stripped 5 bases from V and 5 bases from J, with 12 bases between. This CDR3 is CASSPEGGTEAFF. As DNA, the CDR3 is TGTGCCAGCAGTCCCGAAGGAGGGACTGAAGCTTTCTTT.

V is TRBV7-8 and J is TRBJ1-2; D is perhaps TRBD1 (5 bases). V was trimmed by 4 bases and J by 8 bases, leaving 11 bases between them. The CDR3 has 12 residues. Germline values: CDR1 SGHVS, CDR2 FQNEAQ. DNA for the CDR3: TGTGCCAGCAGCTCCGTCAAGGGGGGCTACACCTTC. Protein sequence: CASSSVKGGYTF. Based on the CDR3 plus reference TRBV7-8 and TRBJ1-2, the full variable domain is GAGVSQSPRYKVAKRGQDVALRCDPISGHVSLFWYQQALGQGPEFLTYFQNEAQLDKSGLPSDRFFAERPEGSVSTLKIQRTQQEDSAVYLCASSSVKGGYTFGSGTRLTVV.

This clone was seen a single time. This rearrangement joins TRBV29-1 to TRBJ2-1, with D tentatively TRBD2 (6 bases). Per germline, CDR1 SQVTM and CDR2 ANQGSEA. This CDR3 contains 12 residues. Trimming pared 0 bases from V and 10 bases from J, leaving 10 bases between. In nucleotides, the CDR3 is TGCAGCGTTGAAGAAGGAGGGGAAGAGCAGTTCTTC. Protein sequence: CSVEEGGEEQFF.

This clone was counted between two and nine times. This rearrangement joins TRBV12-3 or TRBV12-4 to TRBJ1-5; D is unresolved. With 2 bases removed from V and 5 bases from J, the gap between germline ends came to 7 bases. The CDR3 runs to 13 residues. The CDR3 DNA reads as TGTGCCAGCAGTTTACAGCGTTATCAGCCCCAGCATTTT. Translated, it gives CASSLQRYQPQHF.

The chain combines TRBV6-5 with TRBJ2-7; D is unclear. The length of the CDR3 is 14 residues. Germline CDR1 reads MNHEY; CDR2 reads SVGAGI. Between the trimmed V and J ends, which lost 7 bases and 0 bases, there was a span of 13 bases. CDR3 sequence reads: CASTPLGGSYEQYF. Here the CDR3 DNA reads TGTGCCAGCACCCCCCTAGGCGGCTCCTACGAGCAGTACTTC.